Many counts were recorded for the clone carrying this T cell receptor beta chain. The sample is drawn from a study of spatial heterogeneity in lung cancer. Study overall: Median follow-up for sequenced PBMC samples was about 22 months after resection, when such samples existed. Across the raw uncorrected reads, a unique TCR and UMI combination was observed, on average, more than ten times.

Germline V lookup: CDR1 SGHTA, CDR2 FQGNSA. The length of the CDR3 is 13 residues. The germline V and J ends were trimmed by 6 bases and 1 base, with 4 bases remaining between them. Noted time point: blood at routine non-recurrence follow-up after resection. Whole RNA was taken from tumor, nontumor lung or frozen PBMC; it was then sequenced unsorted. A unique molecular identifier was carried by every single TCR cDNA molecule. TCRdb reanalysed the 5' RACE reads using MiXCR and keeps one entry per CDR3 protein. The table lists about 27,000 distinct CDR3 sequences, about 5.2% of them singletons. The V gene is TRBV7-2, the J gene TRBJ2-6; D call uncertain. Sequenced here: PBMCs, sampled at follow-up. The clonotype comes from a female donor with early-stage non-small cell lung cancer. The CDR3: CASRDSGANVLTF. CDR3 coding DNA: TGTGCCAGCAGGGATTCTGGGGCCAACGTCCTGACTTTC.